The 14 T cell receptor beta chains reported below all come from one sample, sequenced in a study of CD8+ T cells in alopecia areata. Treatment indicated: oral pan-JAK inhibitor, 5-10 mg twice daily. After isolation, RNA underwent reverse transcription to generate cDNA as the sequencing template. TCRdb keeps only in-frame clones here, not all; method: immunoSEQ multiplex PCR. The repertoire holds more than 100,000 clones, with 80% to 90% as singletons. The specimen comprised CD8+ T cells sorted from blood, sampled between weeks 30 and 35, from a patient treated with tofacitinib. All receptors come from a human donor with alopecia areata.

V gene TRBV5-4 combines with J gene TRBJ2-7, with 9 bases aligning to TRBD1. V lost 2 bases, J lost 2 bases, and 5 bases stayed unmatched. CDR3 size: 15 residues. Germline V gene lookup returns CDR1 SGHNT and CDR2 YYREEE (reference sequence). In DNA form, the CDR3 reads TGTGCCAGCAGCTTTGGGACAGGGAATACCTACGAGCAGTACTTC. Translating it yields CASSFGTGNTYEQYF. Based on the CDR3 plus reference TRBV5-4 and TRBJ2-7, the full variable domain is ETGVTQSPTHLIKTRGQQVTLRCSSQSGHNTVSWYQQALGQGPQFIFQYYREEENGRGNFPPRFSGLQFPNYSSELNVNALELDDSALYLCASSFGTGNTYEQYFGPGTRLTVT.

The V and J genes are TRBV27 and TRBJ2-5; the D gene is possibly TRBD2 (6 bases). The CDR3 consists of 14 residues. Germline CDR1 reads MNHEY; CDR2 reads SMNVEV (reference sequence). Deletions cut 9 bases from V and 1 base from J, with 15 bases between. In DNA form, the CDR3 reads TGTGCCAGTAGAGTAAGGGGAGGCCAAGAGACCCAGTACTTC. It is translated as CASRVRGGQETQYF.

This clone was recorded only once. V usage is TRBV5-1 and J usage is TRBJ2-6; D uncertain. Trimming took off 2 bases at V and 4 bases at J, with 7 bases between the two ends. The CDR3 is made up of 14 amino acids. From germline, CDR1 is SGHRS and CDR2 YFSETQ. CDR3 region: CASSFGEGANVLTF. The CDR3, as DNA: TGCGCCAGCAGCTTTGGGGAAGGGGCCAACGTCCTGACTTTC. Filled out from reference TRBV5-1 and TRBJ2-6, the complete variable domain reads KAGVTQTPRYLIKTRGQQVTLSCSPISGHRSVSWYQQTPGQGLQFLFEYFSETQRNKGNFPGRFSGRQFSNSRSEMNVSTLELGDSALYLCASSFGEGANVLTFGAGSRLTVL.

V is TRBV5-5 and J is TRBJ2-1, with 7 bases fitting TRBD1. The ends lost 2 bases at V and 3 bases at J; junction bases unmatched: 2. CDR1 and CDR2 from the germline V gene are SGHKS and YYEKEE (reference sequence). This CDR3 spans 14 amino acids. The CDR3 DNA follows: TGTGCCAGCAGCTTTACAGGGGACTACAATGAGCAGTTCTTC. The encoded protein is CASSFTGDYNEQFF.

V usage is TRBV29-1 and J usage is TRBJ1-5, with D possibly being TRBD1 (5 bases). The germline CDR1 and CDR2 sequences are SQVTM and ANQGSEA. The CDR3 is 13 amino acids. Trimming took off 4 bases at V and 0 bases at J, with 7 bases between the two ends. CDR3 coding DNA: TGCAGCGTTGCGACAGATAGCAATCAGCCCCAGCATTTT. This translates into CSVATDSNQPQHF.

The rearrangement links TRBV5-6 to TRBJ2-7; 7 bases are shared with TRBD1. Germline CDR1 SGHDT, CDR2 YYEEEE. The CDR3 runs 13 residues. V gave up 3 bases and J gave up 6 bases; unmatched junction bases: 6. DNA for the CDR3: TGTGCCAGCAGCTCTCCCCCAGGGGGCGAGCAGTACTTC. Protein product: CASSSPPGGEQYF.

The chain uses TRBV7-9 and TRBJ1-1; possible D gene TRBD1, 5 bases. Germline V gives CDR1 SEHNR, CDR2 FQNEAQ (reference sequence). V was trimmed by 1 base and J by 4 bases, leaving 19 bases between them. The CDR3 runs to 17 residues. CDR3 bases: TGTGCCAGCAGCTTAGAGGGGCTCCCCTTAAGCACCACTGAAGCTTTCTTT. Translated: CASSLEGLPLSTTEAFF.

The gene calls are TRBV4-2 and TRBJ2-1; D is ambiguous. Deletions cut 3 bases from V and 9 bases from J, with 12 bases between. The germline gives CDR1 LGHNA, CDR2 YNFKEQ. This CDR3 spans 13 amino acids. CDR3 region: CASSHTKGSEQFF. The CDR3 DNA sequence: TGTGCCAGCAGCCACACAAAGGGTAGTGAGCAGTTCTTC.

The CDR3 DNA reads as TGCAGCGTCCCGACAGTAAACTATGGCTACACCTTC. Encoded protein: CSVPTVNYGYTF. The chain uses TRBV29-1 and TRBJ1-2; tentative D call: TRBD1 (5 bases). This CDR3 contains 12 residues. Germline V gene data show CDR1 as SQVTM and CDR2 as ANQGSEA. V gave up 6 bases and J gave up 2 bases, with 10 bases separating them. Complete variable domain (other parts from reference TRBV29-1 and TRBJ1-2): SAVISQKPSRDICQRGTSLTIQCQVDSQVTMMFWYRQQPGQSLTLIATANQGSEATYESGFVIDKFPISRPNLTFSTLTVSNMSPEDSSIYLCSVPTVNYGYTFGSGTRLTVV.

A word on this clone: A far more abundant clone sits one base away, making this likely a read error. The chain has TRBV6-5 and TRBJ2-2; D is ambiguous. CDR3 length: 12 amino acids. The germline V gene has CDR1 MNHEY and CDR2 SVGAGI. The V end lost 5 bases, the J end lost 2 bases, and 3 bases lay between the germline ends. The CDR3 region is CASSDNTGELFF. The CDR3 nucleotides read TGTGCCAGCAGTGACAACACCGGGGAGCTGTTTTTT.

This chain joins TRBV2 and TRBJ2-7; TRBD1 matches at 8 bases. The trim removed 8 bases at V and 7 bases at J, leaving 10 bases unmatched. The CDR3 is 13 residues long. The germline CDR1 and CDR2 sequences are SNHLY and FYNNEI. For the CDR3, the DNA is TGTGCCAGCCTGGGCAGGGGGCCAGTTGAGCAGTACTTC. Protein product: CASLGRGPVEQYF.

The V and J genes are TRBV6-1 and TRBJ1-2; D perhaps matches TRBD1 (5 bases). The V gene lost 4 bases and the J gene lost 5 bases, with 17 bases spanning the gap. This CDR3 spans 15 amino acids. From germline, CDR1 is MNHNS and CDR2 SASEGT. The chain's CDR3 is CASSGRDQAGYGYTF. The CDR3 DNA reads TGTGCCAGCAGTGGCCGGGACCAGGCAGGGTATGGCTACACCTTC.

This chain joins TRBV5-6 and TRBJ2-5; D perhaps matches TRBD1 (7 bases). The J call is uncertain, as TRBJ2-7 better fits the DNA end. Germline assignment: CDR1 SGHDT and CDR2 YYEEEE. The CDR3 totals 13 residues. CDR3 residues: CASSFGGGREQYF. CDR3 in DNA: TGTGCCAGCAGCTTTGGAGGGGGCCGCGAGCAGTACTTC.

The rearrangement links TRBV2 to TRBJ2-3; TRBD2 matches 10 bases. Germline V gene sequence: CDR1 SNHLY, CDR2 FYNNEI. The CDR3 sequence is 14 residues long. V gave up 6 bases and J gave up 1 base; unmatched junction bases: 1. CDR3 protein: CASRGTSGTDTQYF. In nucleotides, the CDR3 is TGTGCCAGCAGGGGGACTAGCGGCACAGATACGCAGTATTTT. The full variable domain, rest sourced from reference TRBV2 and TRBJ2-3, is EPEVTQTPSHQVTQMGQEVILRCVPISNHLYFYWYRQILGQKVEFLVSFYNNEISEKSEIFDDQFSVERPDGSNFTLKIRSTKLEDSAMYFCASRGTSGTDTQYFGPGTRLTVL.